What follows is one T cell receptor beta chain and its context. These data belong to a study of blood T cell repertoires in COVID-19. Study in general: The United States, Italy and Spain provided the acute and convalescent COVID-19 samples. Nucleic acid was either cDNA or gDNA, and it came from T cells, B-cell-depleted T cells, or PBMCs.

In the authors' workflow: Quantification of nucleated cells was approximated via reference gene primer amplification. Clones were sequenced by immunoSEQ multiplex PCR, and TCRdb holds only the in-frame ones, with some missing. From that table come the V and J calls and clone size; the DNA was used to work out D and trimming. The data show 90,000 to 120,000 clones, approximately 88% seen once. CDR3 length: 15 residues. The V and J ends lost 0 bases and 4 bases respectively, with 13 bases between them. Germline lookup yields CDR1 SGHNT and CDR2 YENEEA. The clonotype comes from a man in his fifties with active or convalescent COVID-19. V gene TRBV11-3 combines with J gene TRBJ2-7, with D perhaps matching TRBD1 (6 bases). The sequenced sample consisted of peripheral blood. The CDR3 is CASSLDGATGYEQYF. DNA for the CDR3: TGTGCCAGCAGCTTAGATGGAGCTACAGGGTACGAGCAGTACTTC.